This T cell receptor (beta chain) derives from a study of blood T cell repertoires in COVID-19. Study context: The cDNA or gDNA used as material had been derived from T cells, B-cell-depleted T cells, or PBMCs.

This table comes from immunoSEQ multiplex PCR, and its TCRdb copy is limited to in-frame clones, with some not included. The sample has 20,000 to 25,000 clones; around 90% are singletons. The germline V gene has CDR1 MNHNY and CDR2 SVGAGI (reference sequence). V shed 6 bases, J shed 7 bases, and the junction held 11 bases outside the gene matches. The CDR3 spans 15 residues. This TCR was sampled from a man aged 70-80 years with active COVID-19. The chain combines TRBV6-6 with TRBJ1-4, with 7 bases identical to TRBD1. The sequenced sample consisted of peripheral blood. The CDR3 sequence: CASRQGQAKGEKLFF. DNA of the CDR3: TGTGCCAGCAGACAAGGACAGGCTAAGGGTGAAAAACTGTTTTTT.